The rows below give T cell receptor beta chains drawn from one sample of a study of cytomegalovirus exposure and HLA in healthy donors. Profiled with immunoSEQ multiplex PCR; TCRdb holds only in-frame clones, not every one. Counted here are approximately 170,000 clones, about four fifths occurring once; the ten biggest clones make up roughly 4.5%. The sample comprised PBMCs. All receptors derive from a man between 50 and 59 years old in good health and CMV-seropositive. The CDR3 runs from the conserved cysteine through the conserved F or W. A D gene is named only where the DNA matches it firmly. Size tells how often a clone was seen (once, few, many) or the class of an expanded clone, and some rows leave it out.

NA NA TRBJ2-1 TRBV7-9 TGTTCCAGCAGCCCAGGGGCTACTACGACCTACAATGAGCAGTTCTTC CSSSPGATTTYNEQFF
TRBD1 NA TRBJ1-6 TRBV4-3 TGCGCCAGCAGCTCGGACAGGGTGAATTCACCCCTCCACTTT CASSSDRVNSPLHF
TRBD1 few TRBJ1-2 TRBV10-3 TGTGCCAGCAAGGGACAGGGGGCCGGAGAGTCGTATGGCTACACCTTC CASKGQGAGESYGYTF
TRBD2 NA TRBJ2-3 TRBV6-1 TGTGCCAGCAGTGGGACTAGCGGGACCACAGATACGCAGTATTTT CASSGTSGTTDTQYF
NA NA TRBJ1-1 TRBV6-6 TGTGCCAGCAGTTACACCGGACAGAACACTGAAGCTTTCTTT CASSYTGQNTEAFF
TRBD2 NA TRBJ2-3 TRBV5-6 TGTGCCAGCAGCCAAATACTAGCGGGGGGGCAAGATACGCAGTATTTT CASSQILAGGQDTQYF
TRBD1 NA TRBJ2-7 TRBV18 TGTGCCAGCGAAGGACAGGGGGCGCGAGAGCAGTACTTC CASEGQGAREQYF
TRBD2 NA TRBJ2-1 TRBV6-1 TGTGCCAGCATGCGGCTAGCGGGGGGGAATGAGCAGTTCTTC CASMRLAGGNEQFF
NA NA TRBJ2-5 TRBV7-3 TGTGCCAGCAGCTTAGAGCGATCCGTTGACGAGACCCAGTACTTC CASSLERSVDETQYF
TRBD1 NA TRBJ2-6 TRBV7-9 TGTGCCAGCAGCTTATCTGGAACAGGGGCGAGGGGGGCCAACGTCCTGACTTTC CASSLSGTGARGANVLTF
TRBD1 NA TRBJ1-2 TRBV6-5 TGTGCCAGCAGTCGGGACAGGGAAGTCTACACCTTC CASSRDREVYTF
TRBD1 NA TRBJ2-5 TRBV5-6 TGTGCCAGCAGCATACCGGGACAGGGGGGAGAGACCCAGTACTTC CASSIPGQGGETQYF
NA NA TRBJ2-5 TRBV9 TGTGCCAGCAGCGTAGGCGGTAGTCAAGAGACCCAGTACTTC CASSVGGSQETQYF
NA NA TRBJ2-7 TRBV29-1 TGCAGCGTGCAGGGGCCGGCCTACGAGCAGTACTTC CSVQGPAYEQYF
NA NA TRBJ2-5 TRBV6-6 TGTGCCAGCAGCCGCAGCCGAACTACCCTGGGAGAGACCCAGTACTTC CASSRSRTTLGETQYF
NA NA TRBJ1-1 TRBV30 TGTGCCTGGAAGAAGCAGGGCGAAGCTTTCTTT CAWKKQGEAFF
NA NA TRBJ2-5 TRBV6-1 TGTGCCAGCAGTGGACAGCACCAAGAGACCCAGTACTTC CASSGQHQETQYF
NA NA TRBJ1-4 TRBV14 TGTGCCAGCAGCCATAGTTTTCAGGGTGGTGAAAAACTGTTTTTT CASSHSFQGGEKLFF
NA NA TRBJ1-5 TRBV28 TGTGCCAGCAGTTTGTTTCGGGGTGGGGGGAATCAGCCCCAGCATTTT CASSLFRGGGNQPQHF
NA NA TRBJ1-5 TRBV30 TGTGCCTGGAACCGGGGGGATCAGCCCCAGCATTTT CAWNRGDQPQHF
TRBD1 once TRBJ2-3 TRBV7-2 TGTGCCAGCAGCCACGGGACAGGGACGTATACGCAGTATTTT CASSHGTGTYTQYF
TRBD1 NA TRBJ1-5 TRBV28 TGTGCCAGCAGTTCACCGGACAGGGTGTTTCAGCCCCAGCATTTT CASSSPDRVFQPQHF
NA NA TRBJ2-7 TRBV6-1 TGTGCCAGCAGTGAAGCGGCAGGTGCCTACGAGCAGTACTTC CASSEAAGAYEQYF
TRBD1 NA TRBJ1-5 TRBV19 TGTGCCAGTAGTACAGGCTTCACCGGGACAGGGCTATACAATCAGCCCCAGCATTTT CASSTGFTGTGLYNQPQHF
TRBD1 NA TRBJ1-5 TRBV18 TGTGCCAGCTCGCGGACAGGAACAAATCAGCCCCAGCATTTT CASSRTGTNQPQHF
TRBD1 NA TRBJ2-3 TRBV2 TGTGCCAGCATCAGGGGACAGCGCACAGATACGCAGTATTTT CASIRGQRTDTQYF
NA once TRBJ2-5 TRBV5-1 TGCGCCAGCACCCAGGGGGGCCGAGAGGCCCAGTACTTC CASTQGGREAQYF
NA NA TRBJ2-7 TRBV28 TGTGCCAGCAGTTTTTTCCCCGACAGAAATTACGAGCAGTACTTC CASSFFPDRNYEQYF
NA NA TRBJ2-7 TRBV11-2 TGTGCCAGCAGCTTTCCCGGGTTGAGCTCCTACGAGCAGTACTTC CASSFPGLSSYEQYF
TRBD1 NA TRBJ2-7 TRBV11-3 TGTGCCAGCAGCTTACACAGGGGGTCCTACGAGCAGTACTTC CASSLHRGSYEQYF
NA NA TRBJ2-5 TRBV18 TGTGCCAGCTCACCATCAGCCCCCAGGGAGACCCAGTACTTC CASSPSAPRETQYF
TRBD2 NA TRBJ2-7 TRBV7-9 TGTGCCAGCAGCTCTAGCGGCTCCTACGAGCAGTACTTC CASSSSGSYEQYF
NA NA TRBJ1-1 TRBV6-6 TGTGCCAGCAATCCTATGAACACTGAAGCTTTCTTT CASNPMNTEAFF
TRBD1 once TRBJ1-1 TRBV19 TGTGCCAGTAGTATTCGCGGGACAGGGCGATCTGAAGCTTTCTTT CASSIRGTGRSEAFF
NA NA TRBJ1-2 TRBV19 TGTGCCAGTAGTTATGGGCTTTACTATGGCTACACCTTC CASSYGLYYGYTF
NA NA TRBJ2-1 TRBV5-4 TGTGCCAGCAGCCCACCGACTAGGGCTTCCTACAATGAGCAGTTCTTC CASSPPTRASYNEQFF
TRBD2 NA TRBJ2-3 TRBV29-1 TGCAGCGGTACTAGCGGTGGGGGCACAGATACGCAGTATTTT CSGTSGGGTDTQYF
NA NA TRBJ2-3 TRBV30 TGTGCCTGGAGTGTTAAGCGGAGAACAGATACGCAGTATTTT CAWSVKRRTDTQYF
NA NA TRBJ2-1 TRBV11-1 TGTGCCAGCGTCATAGAAAGCGATGAGCAGTTCTTC CASVIESDEQFF
TRBD1 NA TRBJ1-5 TRBV7-2 TGTGCCAGCAGGCCTCCGGGGACAGGCAATCAGCCCCAGCATTTT CASRPPGTGNQPQHF
NA NA TRBJ1-2 TRBV13 TGTGCCAGCAGCTTAGAACAGAACTATGGCTACACCTTC CASSLEQNYGYTF